This paragraph covers one TCR beta chain sequence. The data stem from a study of blood T cell repertoires in COVID-19. Study background: The origin of the acute and convalescent COVID-19 samples was the United States, Italy and Spain. Sample material is recorded as cDNA or gDNA derived from T cells, B-cell-depleted T cells, or PBMCs.

The CDR3 is 16 amino acids. V gave up 3 bases and J gave up 5 bases; unmatched junction bases: 9. Germline values: CDR1 SGHAT, CDR2 FQNNGV. The authors' processing: Researchers report that nucleated cell counts were estimated from reference gene primer amplification. Produced via immunoSEQ multiplex PCR; TCRdb's table is partial and in-frame only. Clone size and V and J calls were adopted from that table, with D and trimming inferred from the DNA. Of roughly 160,000 clones in the sample, around 90% were seen once. The sequence came from a woman aged 55-70 years who had recovered from COVID-19. This chain joins TRBV11-2 and TRBJ2-3; 9 nucleotides agree with TRBD2. Sequencing was performed on peripheral blood. The CDR3 sequence: CASSLGAGGPRDTQYF. The CDR3 region has the DNA TGTGCCAGCAGCTTGGGGGCGGGGGGGCCGAGAGATACGCAGTATTTT.